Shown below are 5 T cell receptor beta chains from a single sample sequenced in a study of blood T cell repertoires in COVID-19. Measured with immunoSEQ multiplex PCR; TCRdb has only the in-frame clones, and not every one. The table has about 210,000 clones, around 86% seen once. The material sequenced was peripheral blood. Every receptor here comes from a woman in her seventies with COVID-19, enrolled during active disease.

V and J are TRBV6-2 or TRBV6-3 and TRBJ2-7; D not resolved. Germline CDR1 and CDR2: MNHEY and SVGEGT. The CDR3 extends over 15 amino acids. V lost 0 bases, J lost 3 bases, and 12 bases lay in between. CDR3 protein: CASSYSTEFLYEQYF. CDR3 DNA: TGTGCCAGCAGTTACTCGACTGAATTTCTCTACGAGCAGTACTTC.

The CDR3 nucleotides are TGTGCCAGCAGCTCCTACGGGGAGGGGGTAGGCACCGGGGAGCTGTTTTTT. Protein: CASSSYGEGVGTGELFF. The chain uses TRBV7-9 and TRBJ2-2; D perhaps matches TRBD2 (7 bases). The CDR3 loop spans 17 amino acids. Trimming cost V 4 bases and J 4 bases, with 19 bases left between them. Per the germline V gene, CDR1 is SEHNR and CDR2 is FQNEAQ (reference sequence).

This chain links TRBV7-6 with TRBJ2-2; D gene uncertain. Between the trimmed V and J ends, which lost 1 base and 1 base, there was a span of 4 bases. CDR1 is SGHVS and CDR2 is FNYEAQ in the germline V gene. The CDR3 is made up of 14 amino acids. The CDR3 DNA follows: TGTGCCAGCAGCTTAGACTTGAACACCGGGGAGCTGTTTTTT. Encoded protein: CASSLDLNTGELFF.

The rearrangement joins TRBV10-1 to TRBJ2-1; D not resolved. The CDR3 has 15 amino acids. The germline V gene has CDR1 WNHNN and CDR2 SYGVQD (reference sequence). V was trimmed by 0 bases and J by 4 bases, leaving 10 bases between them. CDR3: CASSESVLPYNEQFF. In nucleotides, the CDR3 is TGCGCCAGCAGTGAGTCGGTCCTACCTTACAATGAGCAGTTCTTC.

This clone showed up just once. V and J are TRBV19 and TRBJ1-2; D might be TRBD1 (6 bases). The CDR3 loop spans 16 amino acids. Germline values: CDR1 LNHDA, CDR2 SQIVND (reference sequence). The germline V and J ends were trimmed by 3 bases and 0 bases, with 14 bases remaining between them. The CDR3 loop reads CASSIRLDRPNYGYTF. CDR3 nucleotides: TGTGCCAGTAGTATTAGGTTGGACAGACCTAACTATGGCTACACCTTC. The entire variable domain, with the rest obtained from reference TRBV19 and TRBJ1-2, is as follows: DGGITQSPKYLFRKEGQNVTLSCEQNLNHDAMYWYRQDPGQGLRLIYYSQIVNDFQKGDIAEGYSVSREKKESFPLTVTSAQKNPTAFYLCASSIRLDRPNYGYTFGSGTRLTVV.